This record concerns one TCR beta chain sequence. The split of CD4+ cells yielded CD45RA+ naive and CD45RA-negative memory subsets. This record comes from a study of shared clonotypes between healthy human individuals. Here immunoSEQ multiplex PCR was the method, and the copy in TCRdb shows in-frame clones only, minus some. The sample lists some 1.5 million clones; about 96% were seen once. The source of this sequence is a man aged 25 to 45 in good health. Specimen: naive CD4+ T cells sorted from blood. Documented subset: CD45RA+ positively selected.

The CDR3 protein is CASSIRRVGNQPQHF. The CDR3 coding sequence is TGTGCCAGTAGTATCAGGCGGGTGGGCAATCAGCCCCAGCATTTT. The V call is TRBV19, the J call TRBJ1-5, with unresolved D. V gave up 3 bases and J gave up 2 bases, with 11 bases separating them. CDR3 length equals 15 residues. Germline values: CDR1 LNHDA, CDR2 SQIVND (reference sequence).